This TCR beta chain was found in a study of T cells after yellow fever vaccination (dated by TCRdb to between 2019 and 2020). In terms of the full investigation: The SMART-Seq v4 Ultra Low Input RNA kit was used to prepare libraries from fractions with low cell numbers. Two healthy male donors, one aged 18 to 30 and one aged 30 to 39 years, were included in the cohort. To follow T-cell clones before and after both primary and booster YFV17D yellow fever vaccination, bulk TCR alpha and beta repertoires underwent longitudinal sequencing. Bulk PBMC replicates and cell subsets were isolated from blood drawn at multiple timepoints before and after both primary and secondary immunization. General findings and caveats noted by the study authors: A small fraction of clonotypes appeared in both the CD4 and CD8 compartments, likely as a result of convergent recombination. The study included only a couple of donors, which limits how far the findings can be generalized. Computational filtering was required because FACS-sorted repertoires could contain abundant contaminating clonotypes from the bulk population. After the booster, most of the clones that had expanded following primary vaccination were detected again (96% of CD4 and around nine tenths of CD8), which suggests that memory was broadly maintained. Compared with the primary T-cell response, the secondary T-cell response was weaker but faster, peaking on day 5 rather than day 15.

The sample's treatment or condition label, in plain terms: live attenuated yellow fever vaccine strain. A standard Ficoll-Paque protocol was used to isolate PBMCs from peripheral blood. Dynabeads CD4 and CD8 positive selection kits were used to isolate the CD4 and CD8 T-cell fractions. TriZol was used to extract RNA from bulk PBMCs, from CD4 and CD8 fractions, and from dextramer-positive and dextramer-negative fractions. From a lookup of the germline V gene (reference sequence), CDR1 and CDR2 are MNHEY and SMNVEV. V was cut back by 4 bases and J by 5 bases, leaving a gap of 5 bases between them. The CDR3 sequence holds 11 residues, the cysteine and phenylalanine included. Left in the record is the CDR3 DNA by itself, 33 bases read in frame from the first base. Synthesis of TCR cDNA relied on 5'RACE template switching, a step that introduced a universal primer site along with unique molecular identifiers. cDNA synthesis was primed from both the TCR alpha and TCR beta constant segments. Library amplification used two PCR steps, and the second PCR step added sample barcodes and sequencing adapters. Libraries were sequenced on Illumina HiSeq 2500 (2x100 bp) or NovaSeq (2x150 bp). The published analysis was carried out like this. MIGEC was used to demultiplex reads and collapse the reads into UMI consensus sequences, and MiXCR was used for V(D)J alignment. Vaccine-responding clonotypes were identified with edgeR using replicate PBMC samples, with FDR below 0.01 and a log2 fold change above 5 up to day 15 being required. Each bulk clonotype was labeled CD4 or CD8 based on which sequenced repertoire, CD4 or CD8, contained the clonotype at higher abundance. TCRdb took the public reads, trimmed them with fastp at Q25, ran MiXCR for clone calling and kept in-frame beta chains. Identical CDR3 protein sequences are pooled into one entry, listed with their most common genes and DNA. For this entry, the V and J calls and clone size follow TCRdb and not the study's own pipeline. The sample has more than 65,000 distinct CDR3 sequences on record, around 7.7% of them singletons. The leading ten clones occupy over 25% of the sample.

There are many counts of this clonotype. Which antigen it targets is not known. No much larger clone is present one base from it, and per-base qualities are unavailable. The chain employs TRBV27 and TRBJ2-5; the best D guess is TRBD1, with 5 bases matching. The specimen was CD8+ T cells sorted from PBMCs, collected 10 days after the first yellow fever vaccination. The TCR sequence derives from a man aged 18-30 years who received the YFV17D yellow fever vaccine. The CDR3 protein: CASSSGETQYF. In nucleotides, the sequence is TGTGCCAGCAGTTCAGGGGAGACCCAGTACTTC.